The clone carrying this T cell receptor (beta chain) was detected only a few times. This CDR3 has 15 residues. CDR1 and CDR2 (germline): SNHLY, FYNNEI. V gave up 3 bases and J gave up 6 bases, with 17 bases separating them. The sample belongs to a study of PD-L1 blockade in urothelial cancer. Study context: Males with urothelial cancer arising in the bladder constituted twenty-five of the 29 patients. Blood yielded a median of around 150,000 T cells per sample. The authors examined blood 3 weeks (second dose) and 6 weeks after treatment start.

The method was immunoSEQ multiplex PCR; TCRdb's version includes in-frame clones alone and lacks a portion of them. Among about 50,000 clones listed, about four fifths were seen once. Time point given: peripheral blood 6 weeks after treatment start. The sample was PBMCs, taken around atezolizumab (anti-PD-L1) treatment. The chain is built from TRBV2 and TRBJ1-1; D might be TRBD1 (5 bases). The receptor was derived from a man aged 70 or older with urothelial cancer. The CDR3 nucleotides read TGTGCCAGCAGTGATCCGTCTAGGGGTAAGCCTGAAGCTTTCTTT. Translated: CASSDPSRGKPEAFF.